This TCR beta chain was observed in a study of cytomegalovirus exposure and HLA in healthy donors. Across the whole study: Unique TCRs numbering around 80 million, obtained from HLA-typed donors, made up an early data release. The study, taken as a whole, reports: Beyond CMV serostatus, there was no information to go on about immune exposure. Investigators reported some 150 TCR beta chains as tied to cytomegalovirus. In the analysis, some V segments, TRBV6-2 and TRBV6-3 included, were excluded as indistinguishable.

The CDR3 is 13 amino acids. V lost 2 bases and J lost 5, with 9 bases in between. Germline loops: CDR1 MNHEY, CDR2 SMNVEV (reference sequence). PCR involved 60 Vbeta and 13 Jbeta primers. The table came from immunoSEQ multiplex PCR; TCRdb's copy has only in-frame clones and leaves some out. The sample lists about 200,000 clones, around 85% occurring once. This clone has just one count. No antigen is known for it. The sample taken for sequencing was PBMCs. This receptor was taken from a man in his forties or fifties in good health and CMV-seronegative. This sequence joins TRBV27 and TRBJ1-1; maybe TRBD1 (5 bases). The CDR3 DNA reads TGTGCCAGCAGTTTACTAGGGGCGACTGAAGCTTTCTTT. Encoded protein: CASSLLGATEAFF.